These T cell receptor beta chains were read from a single sample in a study of blood T cell repertoires in COVID-19. Using immunoSEQ multiplex PCR, the repertoire was profiled, and TCRdb retains in-frame clones only, with some absent. The sample lists some 77,000 clones; about 84% were seen once. Material: peripheral blood. All receptors come from a woman aged 55-69 years with acute or convalescent COVID-19. Both conserved end residues are part of each CDR3. D genes are given only for firm matches. Clone sizes are given selectively: once, few, many, or a class where the clone is expanded.

D gene	J gene	V gene	clone size	CDR3 DNA	CDR3 protein
NA	TRBJ1-2	TRBV25-1	NA	TGTGCCAGCAGTGCCCAAACAGGGTTAGGTGGCTACACCTTC	CASSAQTGLGGYTF
TRBD1	TRBJ1-2	TRBV6-1	NA	TGTGCCAGCAGTGCCGCCGGGACAGGCGCCCTCTATGGCTACACCTTC	CASSAAGTGALYGYTF
TRBD2	TRBJ2-7	TRBV14	NA	TGTGCCAGCAGCCAACGGGAGGGCCTCGAGCAGTACTTC	CASSQREGLEQYF
NA	TRBJ2-7	TRBV5-8	NA	TGTGCCAGCAGCCGCAACATTTACTCCTACGAGCAGTACTTC	CASSRNIYSYEQYF
TRBD1	TRBJ1-5	TRBV3-1/TRBV3-2	few	TGTGCCAGCAGCCTTTCCCTAAGGACAGGGAAGGTGCATCAGCCCCAGCATTTT	CASSLSLRTGKVHQPQHF
TRBD1	TRBJ1-2	TRBV7-2	NA	TGTGCCAGCAGCTTACAGACAGGGCCTTCATCGGATGGCTACACCTTC	CASSLQTGPSSDGYTF
NA	TRBJ2-1	TRBV4-2	NA	TGTGCCACCCCCCGGCGGGCAAGGTCCTACAATGAGCAGTTCTTC	CATPRRARSYNEQFF
TRBD2	TRBJ2-7	TRBV29-1	NA	TGCAGCGTTGCGGGACTAGCGGGGGCGCGGGGACCCTACGAGCAGTACTTC	CSVAGLAGARGPYEQYF
NA	TRBJ1-1	TRBV5-4	many	TGTGCCAGCAGCCCAACCACGGGGACTGGGGGAAGATACACTGAAGCTTTCTTT	CASSPTTGTGGRYTEAFF
NA	TRBJ2-7	TRBV10-1	NA	TGCGCCAGCAGTGAGTCAAGTAGGGAGAGTAAATCCTACGAGCAGTACTTC	CASSESSRESKSYEQYF
NA	TRBJ1-2	TRBV12-3/TRBV12-4	NA	TGTGCCAGCAGCCGTTCCCGTTCGGGAGGCTACACCTTC	CASSRSRSGGYTF
TRBD1	TRBJ1-2	TRBV12-3/TRBV12-4	NA	TGTGCCAGTAGTCGGGAGGGGGCGTTTGGCTACACCTTC	CASSREGAFGYTF
NA	TRBJ2-2	TRBV7-3	few	TGTGCCAGCAGCTTAAACGCGGGTGGAAACACCGGGGAGCTGTTTTTT	CASSLNAGGNTGELFF